These T cell receptor beta chains were read from a single sample in a study of T cells in pancreatic ductal adenocarcinoma. Method: immunoSEQ multiplex PCR; TCRdb's copy keeps in-frame clones and lacks some. The sample holds around 9,000 clones, just under 90% seen once. Sequenced input: PBMCs. The origin of the receptors is a human donor with pancreatic ductal adenocarcinoma. Both conserved end residues are part of each CDR3. D genes are given only for firm matches. Clone size is not always given. Where it is, it says once, few, many or a class for expanded clones.

DNA: TGTGCCAGCAGCTTAGGACTAGCGGGGCTCAATGAGCAGTTCTTC
CDR3: CASSLGLAGLNEQFF
D: TRBD2
size: -
J: TRBJ2-1
length: 15
V: TRBV11-3

DNA: TGTGCCAGCAGCTTAGACCTTACCGGGACAGGGGGCAGCGGGGAGCTGTTTTTT
CDR3: CASSLDLTGTGGSGELFF
D: TRBD1
size: -
J: TRBJ2-2
length: 18
V: TRBV11-2

DNA: TGTGCCAGCAGCCCGGGGAGCGGGGGGCCCCCCAATGAGCAGTTCTTC
CDR3: CASSPGSGGPPNEQFF
D: TRBD2
size: -
J: TRBJ2-1
length: 16
V: TRBV9

DNA: TGCGCCAGCAGCTCCGGGACAGGGGGAAATGGCGCTAATGAAAAACTGTTTTTT
CDR3: CASSSGTGGNGANEKLFF
D: TRBD1
size: -
J: TRBJ1-4
length: 18
V: TRBV5-1

DNA: TGTGCCAGCACCCTACAGGGGGCGTATTACTATGGCTACACCTTC
CDR3: CASTLQGAYYYGYTF
D: TRBD1
size: -
J: TRBJ1-2
length: 15
V: TRBV5-4

DNA: TGTGCCAGCAGTGTTTCCCGGACTAGCGGCAACTACGAGCAGTACTTC
CDR3: CASSVSRTSGNYEQYF
D: TRBD2
size: once
J: TRBJ2-7
length: 16
V: TRBV2

DNA: TGCGCCAGCAGCTTGGCAGCAGGGGGCAATTACAACTACGAGCAGTACTTC
CDR3: CASSLAAGGNYNYEQYF
D: TRBD1
size: -
J: TRBJ2-7
length: 17
V: TRBV5-1

DNA: TGTGCCAGTAGTGATAGCGGACAGGGTCGCCTTTCAGGCTATGGCTACACCTTC
CDR3: CASSDSGQGRLSGYGYTF
D: TRBD1
size: -
J: TRBJ1-2
length: 18
V: TRBV19

DNA: TGTGCCACTTCGTACGGGAGGGGGACTGAAGCTTTCTTT
CDR3: CATSYGRGTEAFF
D: -
size: -
J: TRBJ1-1
length: 13
V: TRBV7-9

DNA: TGTGCCAGCAGCCCGAGAGGGTGGACTGAAGCTTTCTTT
CDR3: CASSPRGWTEAFF
D: -
size: -
J: TRBJ1-1
length: 13
V: TRBV7-2

DNA: TGTGCCAGCGAGGGACAGATGAACACTGAAGCTTTCTTT
CDR3: CASEGQMNTEAFF
D: TRBD1
size: -
J: TRBJ1-1
length: 13
V: TRBV7-9

DNA: TGTGCTAGTGGTTTGGAATTGCGGGTTGGCACTGAAGCTTTCTTT
CDR3: CASGLELRVGTEAFF
D: -
size: -
J: TRBJ1-1
length: 15
V: TRBV12-5

DNA: TGTGCCAGCAGCCCGAGGGACACCGGGAACACTGAAGCTTTCTTT
CDR3: CASSPRDTGNTEAFF
D: -
size: once
J: TRBJ1-1
length: 15
V: TRBV5-6

DNA: TGTGCCAGCAGCTTAAAGGGGTTCACCACTGAAGCTTTCTTT
CDR3: CASSLKGFTTEAFF
D: -
size: -
J: TRBJ1-1
length: 14
V: TRBV7-8

DNA: TGTGCCAGCAGTGATGCGGGGGGTGGTGGCTACACCTTC
CDR3: CASSDAGGGGYTF
D: -
size: -
J: TRBJ1-2
length: 13
V: TRBV2

DNA: TGTGCCACCAGCACATTCGGGACTACCACAGATACGCAGTATTTT
CDR3: CATSTFGTTTDTQYF
D: TRBD2
size: -
J: TRBJ2-3
length: 15
V: TRBV15

DNA: TGTGCCTGTCGGACAAGTTGGAGCACAGATACGCAGTATTTT
CDR3: CACRTSWSTDTQYF
D: -
size: -
J: TRBJ2-3
length: 14
V: TRBV30

DNA: TGTGCCAGCAGCACCTTCGGTCGGGGGGTTAGTAATGAGCAGTTCTTC
CDR3: CASSTFGRGVSNEQFF
D: TRBD2
size: -
J: TRBJ2-1
length: 16
V: TRBV7-2

DNA: TGTGCCAGCAGCTTGGGGACAGGGTTGAACACTGAAGCTTTCTTT
CDR3: CASSLGTGLNTEAFF
D: TRBD1
size: few
J: TRBJ1-1
length: 15
V: TRBV5-4

DNA: TGTGCCAGAAGCTTCCGACACCCGATTCCCTACGAGCAGTACTTC
CDR3: CARSFRHPIPYEQYF
D: -
size: -
J: TRBJ2-7
length: 15
V: TRBV5-3

DNA: TGTGCCAGCAACCAACAGGGGGAGAGTCAGCCCCAGCATTTT
CDR3: CASNQQGESQPQHF
D: TRBD1
size: -
J: TRBJ1-5
length: 14
V: TRBV6-1

DNA: TGTGCCAGCAGCTTAGTGTCTAGCGGGGTCTACGAGCAGTACTTC
CDR3: CASSLVSSGVYEQYF
D: TRBD2
size: -
J: TRBJ2-7
length: 15
V: TRBV7-2

DNA: TGTGCCAGCAGCCTCCCGGGTTCCTCCTACGAGCAGTACTTC
CDR3: CASSLPGSSYEQYF
D: -
size: -
J: TRBJ2-7
length: 14
V: TRBV7-2

DNA: TGTGCCAGCAGCCCCAACAGGGGAACTGAAGCTTTCTTT
CDR3: CASSPNRGTEAFF
D: TRBD1
size: -
J: TRBJ1-1
length: 13
V: TRBV14

DNA: TGTGCCAGCAGCTTAACGTCGGGGCAGCCCCAGCATTTT
CDR3: CASSLTSGQPQHF
D: -
size: -
J: TRBJ1-5
length: 13
V: TRBV7-3

DNA: TGTGCCAGCAGCGCGGGACTAGCAGCAGATACGCAGTATTTT
CDR3: CASSAGLAADTQYF
D: TRBD2
size: -
J: TRBJ2-3
length: 14
V: TRBV9

DNA: TGCGCCAGCAGCGTCGGGGGCACAGATACGCAGTATTTT
CDR3: CASSVGGTDTQYF
D: -
size: -
J: TRBJ2-3
length: 13
V: TRBV5-1

DNA: TGTGCCAGCACCTTACGACAGGGGACAGAGACCCAGTACTTC
CDR3: CASTLRQGTETQYF
D: TRBD1
size: -
J: TRBJ2-5
length: 14
V: TRBV7-2

DNA: TGTGCCAGCTCACCAGGGACATTTTACGAGCAGTACTTC
CDR3: CASSPGTFYEQYF
D: -
size: -
J: TRBJ2-7
length: 13
V: TRBV18

DNA: TGCAGTGGACAGGCCACCTACGAGCAGTACTTC
CDR3: CSGQATYEQYF
D: -
size: -
J: TRBJ2-7
length: 11
V: TRBV20-1

DNA: TGTGCCAGCAGCTTGGACGGACAGATCTCCTACGAGCAGTACTTC
CDR3: CASSLDGQISYEQYF
D: -
size: -
J: TRBJ2-7
length: 15
V: TRBV7-2

DNA: TGTGCCAGCAGCGTTATAGCGGCTCTCACAGATACGCAGTATTTT
CDR3: CASSVIAALTDTQYF
D: -
size: -
J: TRBJ2-3
length: 15
V: TRBV9

DNA: TGTGCCACCAGCCCCCCTGGGGCAGTGGGGACCTACGAGCAGTACTTC
CDR3: CATSPPGAVGTYEQYF
D: -
size: -
J: TRBJ2-7
length: 16
V: TRBV15

DNA: TGTGCCAGCAGCCCATGGGGACAGGGGAACCACGAGCAGTACTTC
CDR3: CASSPWGQGNHEQYF
D: TRBD1
size: once
J: TRBJ2-7
length: 15
V: TRBV13

DNA: TGTGCCAGCAGCTTACTTAGCACAGATACGCAGTATTTT
CDR3: CASSLLSTDTQYF
D: -
size: -
J: TRBJ2-3
length: 13
V: TRBV7-2

DNA: TGCGCCAGCAGCCGCGGGGGGGCAGGGCGGACCGGGGAGCTGTTTTTT
CDR3: CASSRGGAGRTGELFF
D: TRBD2
size: -
J: TRBJ2-2
length: 16
V: TRBV5-1

DNA: TGTGCCAGCAGCTCCCGACAGCAACGGAATGAAAAACTGTTTTTT
CDR3: CASSSRQQRNEKLFF
D: -
size: -
J: TRBJ1-4
length: 15
V: TRBV7-9

DNA: TGCAGCGTTGAACCGGGACAGGGCGCAGATACGCAGTATTTT
CDR3: CSVEPGQGADTQYF
D: TRBD1
size: -
J: TRBJ2-3
length: 14
V: TRBV29-1

DNA: TGTGCCAGCAGCTTGGTCGACAGGGGGCAATCACCCCTCCACTTT
CDR3: CASSLVDRGQSPLHF
D: TRBD1
size: -
J: TRBJ1-6
length: 15
V: TRBV5-8

DNA: TGTGCCAGCAGCCCCTATGCCAGAGCGGCCCAAGAGACCCAGTACTTC
CDR3: CASSPYARAAQETQYF
D: -
size: -
J: TRBJ2-5
length: 16
V: TRBV5-6

DNA: TGCAGCGTTGGACAGGGGGCCATGGACGGGAAGCTGTTTTTT
CDR3: CSVGQGAMDGKLFF
D: TRBD1
size: -
J: TRBJ2-2
length: 14
V: TRBV29-1

DNA: TGTGCCAGCAGTCCACGAATCGACAGACTGAATGGCTACACCTTC
CDR3: CASSPRIDRLNGYTF
D: -
size: -
J: TRBJ1-2
length: 15
V: TRBV6-5